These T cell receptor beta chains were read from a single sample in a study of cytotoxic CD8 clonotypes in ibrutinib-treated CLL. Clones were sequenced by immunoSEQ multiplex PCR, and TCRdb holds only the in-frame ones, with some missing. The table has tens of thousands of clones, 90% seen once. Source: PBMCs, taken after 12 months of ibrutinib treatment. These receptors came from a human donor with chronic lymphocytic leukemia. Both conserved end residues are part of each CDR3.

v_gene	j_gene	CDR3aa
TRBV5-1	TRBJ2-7	CASSPSTGGSYEQYF
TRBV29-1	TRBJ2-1	CSVVVYNEQFF
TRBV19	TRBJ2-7	CASRSGGRYEQYF
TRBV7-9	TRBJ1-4	CASSLSGGGDEKLFF
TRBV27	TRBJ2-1	CASSLGADSSYNEQFF
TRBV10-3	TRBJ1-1	CATAERATNTEAFF
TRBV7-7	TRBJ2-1	CASSSGLSYNEQFF
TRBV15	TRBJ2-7	CATSREMQGASGEQYF
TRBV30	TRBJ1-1	CAWVRSPEAFF
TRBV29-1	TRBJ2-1	CSIPTGGGLYNEQFF
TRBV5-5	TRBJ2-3	CASSFGAGTSGLAQYF
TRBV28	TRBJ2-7	CASSFRQGALYEQYF
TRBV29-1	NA	CSVVGRDRPYEQYF
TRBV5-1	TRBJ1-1	CASSLRDSSTEAFF
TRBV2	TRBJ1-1	CASSDSRGRTEAFF
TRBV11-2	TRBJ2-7	CASSLEGGIGYEQYF
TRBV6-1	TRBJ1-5	CASRDVDQPQHF
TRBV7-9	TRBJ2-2	CASSFRLAMNTGELFF
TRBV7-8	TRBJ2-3	CASSELAGGYADTQYF
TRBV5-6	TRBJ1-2	CASSLGPGQGYGYTF
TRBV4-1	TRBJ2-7	CASSQTRTSYSYEQYF
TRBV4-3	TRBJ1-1	CASSQDRRDGTTEAFF
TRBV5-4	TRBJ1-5	CASSPTPNSNQPQHF
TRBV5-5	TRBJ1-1	CASSFQGDTEAFF
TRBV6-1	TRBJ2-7	CASSERGTGVPF
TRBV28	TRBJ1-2	CASSRRRGADNYGYTF
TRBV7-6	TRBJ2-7	CASSLPGTQYEQYF
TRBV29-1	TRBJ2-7	CSVDGAGNEQYF
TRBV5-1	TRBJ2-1	CASSLAGGRAPNEQFF
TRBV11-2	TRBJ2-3	CASSSRRWDTQYF
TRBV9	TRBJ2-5	CASSATGGFQETQYF
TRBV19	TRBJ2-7	CASSTSGTVGYEQYF
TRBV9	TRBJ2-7	CASSVAGQGVLDEQYF